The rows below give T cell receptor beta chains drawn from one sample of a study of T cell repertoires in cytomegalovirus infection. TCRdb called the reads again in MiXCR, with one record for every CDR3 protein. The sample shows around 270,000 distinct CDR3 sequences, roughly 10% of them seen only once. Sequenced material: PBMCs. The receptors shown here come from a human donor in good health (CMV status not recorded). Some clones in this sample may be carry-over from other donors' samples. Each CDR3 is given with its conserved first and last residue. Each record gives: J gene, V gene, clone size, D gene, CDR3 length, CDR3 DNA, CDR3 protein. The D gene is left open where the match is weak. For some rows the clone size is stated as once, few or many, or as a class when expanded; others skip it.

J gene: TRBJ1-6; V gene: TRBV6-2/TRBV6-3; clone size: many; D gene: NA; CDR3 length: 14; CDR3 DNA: TGTGCCAGCACCAACGGGGCAGGGAATTCACCCCTCCACTTT; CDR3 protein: CASTNGAGNSPLHF
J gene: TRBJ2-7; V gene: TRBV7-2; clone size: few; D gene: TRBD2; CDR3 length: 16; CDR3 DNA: TGTGCCAGCAGCACCCGGACTAGCGGGGCCCGTGGGGAGCAGTACTTC; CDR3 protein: CASSTRTSGARGEQYF
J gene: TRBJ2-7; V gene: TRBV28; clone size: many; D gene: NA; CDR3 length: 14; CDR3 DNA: TGTGCCAGCAGGCCCGGACAGAGCTCCTACGAGCAGTACTTC; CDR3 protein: CASRPGQSSYEQYF
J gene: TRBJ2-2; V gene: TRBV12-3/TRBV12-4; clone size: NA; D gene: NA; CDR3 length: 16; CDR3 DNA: TGTGCCAGCAGTTTAGATTTAGGCAGGGTGGACGGGGAGCTGTTTTTT; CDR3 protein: CASSLDLGRVDGELFF
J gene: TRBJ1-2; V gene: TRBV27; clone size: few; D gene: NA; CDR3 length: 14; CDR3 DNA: TGTGCCAGCAGTTCCCGGACGGACCCCTATGGCTACACCTTC; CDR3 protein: CASSSRTDPYGYTF
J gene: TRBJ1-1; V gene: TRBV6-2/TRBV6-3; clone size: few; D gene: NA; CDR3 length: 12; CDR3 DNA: TGTGCCAGCTATGACACGAACACTGAAGCTTTCTTT; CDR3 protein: CASYDTNTEAFF
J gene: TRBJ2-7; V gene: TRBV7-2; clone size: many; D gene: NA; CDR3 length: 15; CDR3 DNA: TGTGCCAGCAGCCCTCAGGCGGGGAGCTCCTACGAGCAGTACTTC; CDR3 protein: CASSPQAGSSYEQYF
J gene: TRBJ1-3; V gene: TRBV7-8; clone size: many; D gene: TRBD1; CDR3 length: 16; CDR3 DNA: TGTGCCAGCAGCCCCCTCGGAAGGGGGCCTGGAAACACCATATATTTT; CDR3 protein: CASSPLGRGPGNTIYF
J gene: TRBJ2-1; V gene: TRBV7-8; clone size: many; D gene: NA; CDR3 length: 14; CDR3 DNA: TGTGCCAGCAGCCCCCGGACCCTACAGGATGAGCAGTTCTTC; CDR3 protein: CASSPRTLQDEQFF
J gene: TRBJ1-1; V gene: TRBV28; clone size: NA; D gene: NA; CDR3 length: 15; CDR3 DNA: TGTGCCAGCAGACCCTCGGTAGGGAGGGGGACTGAAGCTTTCTTT; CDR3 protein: CASRPSVGRGTEAFF
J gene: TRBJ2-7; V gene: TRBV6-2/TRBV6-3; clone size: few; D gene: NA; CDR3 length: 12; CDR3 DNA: TGTGCCAGCAGTCTCGACGCTTACGAGCAGTACTTC; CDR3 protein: CASSLDAYEQYF
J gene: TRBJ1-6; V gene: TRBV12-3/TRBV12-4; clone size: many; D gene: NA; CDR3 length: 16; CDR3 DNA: TGTGCCAGCATCCTCGAACAGGCCCCCTATAATTCACCCCTCCACTTT; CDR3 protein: CASILEQAPYNSPLHF
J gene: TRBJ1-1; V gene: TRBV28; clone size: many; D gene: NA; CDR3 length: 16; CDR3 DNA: TGTGCCAGCAGTTATCAAGATCTTGTAGTAAACACTGAAGCTTTCTTT; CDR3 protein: CASSYQDLVVNTEAFF
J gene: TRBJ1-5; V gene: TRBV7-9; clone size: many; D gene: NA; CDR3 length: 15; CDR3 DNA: TGTGCCAGCAGCGCTGGGGGGACTCCCAATCAGCCCCAGCATTTT; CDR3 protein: CASSAGGTPNQPQHF
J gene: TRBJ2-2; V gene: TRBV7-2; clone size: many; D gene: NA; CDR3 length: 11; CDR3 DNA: TGTGCCAGCAGCCGGGCAAGGGAGCTGTTTTTT; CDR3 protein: CASSRARELFF
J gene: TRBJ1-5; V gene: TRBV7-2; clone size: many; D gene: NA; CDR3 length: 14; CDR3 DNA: TGTGCCAGCAGCTTAGACCGAGGCAATCAGCCCCAGCATTTT; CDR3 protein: CASSLDRGNQPQHF
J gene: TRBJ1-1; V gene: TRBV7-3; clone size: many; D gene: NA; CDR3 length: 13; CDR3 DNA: TGTGCCAGCAGCTTATTCTTGAACACTGAAGCTTTCTTT; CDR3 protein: CASSLFLNTEAFF
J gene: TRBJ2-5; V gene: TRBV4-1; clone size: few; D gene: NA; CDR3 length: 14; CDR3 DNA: TGCGCCAGCAGCCAAGACCCAGGGACCAAGACCCAGTACTTC; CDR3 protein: CASSQDPGTKTQYF
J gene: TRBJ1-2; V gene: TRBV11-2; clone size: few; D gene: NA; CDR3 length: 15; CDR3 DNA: TGTGCCAGCAGCTTATTAGGGGGAGATATAAATGGCTACACCTTC; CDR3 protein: CASSLLGGDINGYTF
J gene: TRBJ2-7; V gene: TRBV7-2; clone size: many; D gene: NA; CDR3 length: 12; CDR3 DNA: TGTGCCAGCACCCCCGGGTTTGGCGAGCAGTACTTC; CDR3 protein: CASTPGFGEQYF
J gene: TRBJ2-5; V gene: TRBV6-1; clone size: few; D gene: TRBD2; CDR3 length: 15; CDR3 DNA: TGTGCCAGCAGTAACCAGGGCGGGGGGGCAGAGACCCAGTACTTC; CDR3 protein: CASSNQGGGAETQYF
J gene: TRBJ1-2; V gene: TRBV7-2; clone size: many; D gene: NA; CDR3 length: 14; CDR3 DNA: TGTGCCAGCAGCTTACCCGGGTTGCGGTATGGCTACACCTTC; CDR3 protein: CASSLPGLRYGYTF
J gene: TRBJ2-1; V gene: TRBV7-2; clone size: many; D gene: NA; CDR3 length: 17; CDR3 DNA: TGTGCCAGCAGCCCAAGCCGGGGTGGCGTACTTACAAATGAGCAGTTCTTC; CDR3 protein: CASSPSRGGVLTNEQFF
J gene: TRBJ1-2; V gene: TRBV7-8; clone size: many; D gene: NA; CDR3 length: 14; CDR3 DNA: TGTGCCAGCAGCTCCGAACTGCTGACGGATCGCTACACCTTC; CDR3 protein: CASSSELLTDRYTF
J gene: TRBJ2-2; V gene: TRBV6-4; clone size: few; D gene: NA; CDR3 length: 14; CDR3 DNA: TGTGCCAGCAGTGAACTTGGGAACACCGGGGAGCTGTTTTTT; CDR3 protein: CASSELGNTGELFF
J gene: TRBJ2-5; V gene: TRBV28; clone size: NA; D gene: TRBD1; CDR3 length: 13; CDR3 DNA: TGTGCCAGCAGGACAGGGGACCAAGAGACCCAGTACTTC; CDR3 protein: CASRTGDQETQYF
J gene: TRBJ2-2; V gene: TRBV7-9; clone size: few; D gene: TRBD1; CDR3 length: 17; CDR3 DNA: TGTGCCAGCAGCTCTGAACGGACAGGAACGAACACCGGGGAGCTGTTTTTT; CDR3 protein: CASSSERTGTNTGELFF
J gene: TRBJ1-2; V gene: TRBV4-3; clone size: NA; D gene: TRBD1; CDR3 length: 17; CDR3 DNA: TGCGCCAGCAGCCAAGATCTAAACAGGGGAATTATCTATGGCTACACCTTC; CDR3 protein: CASSQDLNRGIIYGYTF
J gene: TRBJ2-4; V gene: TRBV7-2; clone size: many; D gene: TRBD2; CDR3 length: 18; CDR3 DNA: TGTGCCAGCAGCCAGCGGCTAGCGGGGGGACTAGCCAAAAACATTCAGTACTTC; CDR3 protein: CASSQRLAGGLAKNIQYF
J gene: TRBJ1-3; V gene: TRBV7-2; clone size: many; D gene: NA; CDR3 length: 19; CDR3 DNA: TGTGCCAGCAGCTTGTGGGTAGCGCGACGGGGCATGCTAGGAAACACCATATATTTT; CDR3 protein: CASSLWVARRGMLGNTIYF
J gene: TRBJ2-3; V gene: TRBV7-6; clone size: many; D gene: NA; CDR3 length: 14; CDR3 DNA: TGTGCCAGCAGCTTCTCAGGGAGCACAGATACGCAGTATTTT; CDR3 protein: CASSFSGSTDTQYF
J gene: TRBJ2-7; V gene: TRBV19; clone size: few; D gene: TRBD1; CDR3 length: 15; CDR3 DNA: TGTGCCACCGTACCCCCGGGACAGCCATCCTACGAGCAGTACTTC; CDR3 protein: CATVPPGQPSYEQYF
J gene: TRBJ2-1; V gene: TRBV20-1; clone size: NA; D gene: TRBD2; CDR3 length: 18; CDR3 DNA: TGCAGTGCTAGAGATCCGGGTGTAGAAGGACTAGCGAGGGATGAGCAGTTCTTC; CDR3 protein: CSARDPGVEGLARDEQFF
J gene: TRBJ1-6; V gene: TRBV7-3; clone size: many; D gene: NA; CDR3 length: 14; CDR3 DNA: TGTGCCAGCAGCGCGACAGCTTATAATTCACCCCTCCACTTT; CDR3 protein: CASSATAYNSPLHF
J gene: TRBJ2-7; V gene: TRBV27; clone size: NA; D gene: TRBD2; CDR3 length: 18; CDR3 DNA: TGTGCCAGCAGTCCAAAAACCAGCGGGATCGGATATGGTTACGAGCAGTACTTC; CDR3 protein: CASSPKTSGIGYGYEQYF